What follows are 27 T cell receptor beta chains derived from one specimen sequenced in a study of blood T cell repertoires in COVID-19. Clones were read by immunoSEQ multiplex PCR, and TCRdb kept only the in-frame ones, dropping some. The sample includes about 64,000 clones, nearly 90% of them seen just once. The specimen was peripheral blood. These receptors all stem from a man between 70 and 80 years old with acute or convalescent COVID-19.

The chain links TRBV7-9 to TRBJ2-4, with TRBD2 as a possible D gene (6 bases). In germline, CDR1 is SEHNR, CDR2 FQNEAQ (reference sequence). V was shortened by 2 bases and J by 7 bases, with 12 bases between the two germline ends. The CDR3 runs 14 residues. The CDR3 loop is CASSLTVGGNIQYF. DNA of the CDR3: TGTGCCAGCAGCTTAACCGTCGGAGGGAACATTCAGTACTTC.

Details on this clone: This specimen includes other DNA sequences encoding the same CDR3. The chain carries TRBV5-1 and TRBJ2-3; tentatively, D is TRBD1 (6 bases). The CDR3 is made up of 15 amino acids. V was pared by 0 bases and J by 3 bases, with 11 bases between. CDR1 SGHRS and CDR2 YFSETQ come from the germline V gene. In nucleotides, the CDR3 is TGCGCCAGCAGCTTGGACAGGGCACGGACAGATACGCAGTATTTT. Residues: CASSLDRARTDTQYF.

This clone occurred once. The rearrangement uses TRBV3-1 (or the pseudogene TRBV3-2) and TRBJ2-1; 8 bases are a match to TRBD2. CDR3 length: 15 residues. From germline, CDR1 is LGHDT and CDR2 YNNKEL (reference sequence). Trimming at V came to 2 bases and at J to 7 bases, leaving 7 bases not matched to a gene. In DNA form, the CDR3 reads TGTGCCAGCAGCCAACCGGGGGGGCCCAGTAATGAGCAGTTCTTC. It codes for CASSQPGGPSNEQFF.

This chain uses TRBV11-2 with TRBJ2-5; 8 bases are a match to TRBD1. Germline values: CDR1 SGHAT, CDR2 FQNNGV. The CDR3 contains 15 residues. The junction had 8 bases not matched to a gene; V was cut back by 3 bases and J by 5 bases. Written as DNA, the CDR3 is TGTGCCAGCAGCTTGGGGCAGGGGGCAAGGGAGACCCAGTACTTC. Encoded protein: CASSLGQGARETQYF.

This sequence joins TRBV6-4 and TRBJ2-2; D is possibly TRBD1 (6 bases). The CDR3 has 13 amino acids. Per the germline V gene, CDR1 is MRHNA and CDR2 is SNTAGT. V dropped 8 bases and J dropped 5 bases, with 12 bases sitting between them. The CDR3 loop is CASSEQGTGELFF. The CDR3 DNA follows: TGTGCCAGCTCAGAACAGGGTACCGGGGAGCTGTTTTTT.

The V and J genes are TRBV5-4 and TRBJ2-6; D might be TRBD2 (5 bases). V gave up 4 bases and J gave up 1 base, with 9 bases separating them. CDR1 SGHNT and CDR2 YYREEE come from the germline V gene (reference sequence). The CDR3 contains 15 residues. CDR3 region: CASSTEGSGANVLTF. The CDR3 DNA reads as TGTGCCAGCAGCACAGAGGGTTCTGGGGCCAACGTCCTGACTTTC.

The chain uses TRBV7-8 and TRBJ1-5; D possibly corresponds to TRBD1 (5 bases). The length of the CDR3 is 16 residues. In germline, CDR1 is SGHVS, CDR2 FQNEAQ. Trimming removed 0 bases from V and 6 bases from J, with 15 bases in between. CDR3 sequence (DNA): TGTGCCAGCAGCTTAGCGGAGCGGGGGAGGATTCAGCCCCAGCATTTT. Protein: CASSLAERGRIQPQHF.

This chain links TRBV6-5 with TRBJ1-2; D is perhaps TRBD1 (6 bases). Germline V gene lookup returns CDR1 MNHEY and CDR2 SVGAGI. The V gene lost 6 bases and the J gene lost 8 bases, with 22 bases spanning the gap. This CDR3 is 15 amino acids long. CDR3 coding DNA: TGTGCCAGCAGCGCACACACCGCAGGGGATCGGGGCTACACCTTC. Its protein is CASSAHTAGDRGYTF.

The chain joins TRBV18 to TRBJ2-5, with 7 bases matching TRBD2. This CDR3 region has 19 residues. In germline, CDR1 is KGHSH, CDR2 LQKENI. The trim removed 3 bases at V and 5 bases at J, leaving 21 bases unmatched. The CDR3 here is CASSPRGSGTTILRETQYF. The CDR3 DNA follows: TGTGCCAGCTCACCTAGGGGATCCGGGACTACGATCCTCCGGGAGACCCAGTACTTC.

V gene TRBV6-6 combines with J gene TRBJ1-1; TRBD1 matches at 11 bases. The V gene's germline CDR1 is MNHNY and CDR2 SVGAGI (reference sequence). With 2 bases clipped from V and 7 bases from J, the junction kept 6 bases outside the gene matches. The CDR3 sequence is 15 residues long. CDR3 residues: CASSYGGQGGLEAFF. CDR3 in DNA: TGTGCCAGCAGTTACGGGGGACAGGGGGGCCTTGAAGCTTTCTTT.

The chain joins TRBV6-6 to TRBJ1-5, with 9 bases aligning to TRBD1. The CDR3 runs to 14 residues. V shed 8 bases and J 5 bases; nucleotides not matched to a gene: 7. In germline, CDR1 is MNHNY, CDR2 SVGAGI (reference sequence). CDR3 DNA: TGTGCCAGCCGGGACAGGGTGGGGGATCAGCCCCAGCATTTT. Amino acid sequence: CASRDRVGDQPQHF.

The CDR3: CASRDRGTEAFF. The CDR3, as DNA: TGTGCCAGCAGAGACAGGGGCACTGAAGCTTTCTTT. The chain carries TRBV27 and TRBJ1-1, with TRBD1 identical over 8 bases. The CDR3 has 12 amino acids. The trim removed 6 bases at V and 4 bases at J, leaving 1 base unmatched. Germline V gene data show CDR1 as MNHEY and CDR2 as SMNVEV (reference sequence).

This clone was counted between two and nine times. The V and J genes are TRBV11-1 and TRBJ1-1; 7 bases map to TRBD1. CDR3 size: 15 residues. J gave up 5 bases and V 1 base, and 7 bases lay outside the gene matches. Germline V CDR1 and CDR2: SGHAT, FQDESV (reference sequence). CDR3 coding DNA: TGTGCCAGCAGCTTAGGTTCAGGGGGGCGGACTGAAGCTTTCTTT. This codes for CASSLGSGGRTEAFF.

The rearrangement links TRBV6-1 to TRBJ1-5; 8 nucleotides align to TRBD1. This CDR3 has 14 residues. J gave up 9 bases and V 2 bases, and 6 bases lay outside the gene matches. Germline V gene sequence: CDR1 MNHNS, CDR2 SASEGT. CDR3 coding DNA: TGTGCCAGCAGTGAAATTGGGGACAGGATGCCCCAGCATTTT. Translating it yields CASSEIGDRMPQHF.

The V gene is TRBV4-2, the J gene TRBJ2-5; 10 positions match TRBD2. CDR3 length: 18 residues. Losses at the gene ends were 1 base for V and 3 bases for J; bases not matched to a gene: 11. Germline CDR1 and CDR2: LGHNA and YNFKEQ. This chain's CDR3 is CASSQAQSLAGAKETQYF. The CDR3 DNA follows: TGTGCCAGCAGCCAAGCCCAATCTCTAGCGGGGGCTAAAGAGACCCAGTACTTC.

As DNA, the CDR3 is TGCGCCAGCAGCGTCCCTAGCGGGGGGCCCCTATACACCGGGGAGCTGTTTTTT. As protein: CASSVPSGGPLYTGELFF. The gene calls are TRBV5-1 and TRBJ2-2; 11 bases are a match to TRBD2. With V trimmed by 4 bases and J by 3 bases, 11 bases remained unmatched. The CDR3 is made up of 18 amino acids. CDR1 is SGHRS, CDR2 YFSETQ, per germline.

The CDR3 DNA sequence: TGTGCCTGGAGTGATCAGGGCTTGGGCACCATATATTTT. As protein: CAWSDQGLGTIYF. The chain carries TRBV30 and TRBJ1-3; D is possibly TRBD1 (5 bases). The CDR3 spans 13 residues. Germline V lookup: CDR1 GTSNPN, CDR2 SVGIG (reference sequence). V dropped 1 base and J dropped 9 bases, with 13 bases sitting between them.

The chain joins TRBV7-9 to TRBJ2-7; 8 bases map to TRBD1. J was trimmed by 5 bases and V by 5 bases; bases with no gene match: 2. CDR3 length equals 12 residues. Germline loops: CDR1 SEHNR, CDR2 FQNEAQ (reference sequence). The CDR3 reads CASSLDRDEQYF. CDR3 nucleotides: TGTGCCAGCAGCCTGGACAGGGACGAGCAGTACTTC.

The chain uses TRBV11-2 and TRBJ2-1; 9 nucleotides line up with TRBD2. The CDR3 loop spans 16 amino acids. Losses at the gene ends were 3 bases for V and 2 bases for J; bases not matched to a gene: 5. CDR1 SGHAT and CDR2 FQNNGV come from the germline V gene. The CDR3 coding sequence is TGTGCCAGCAGCTTTTTCCTAGCGGGGACCTACAATGAGCAGTTCTTC. Protein product: CASSFFLAGTYNEQFF.

This chain uses TRBV7-2 with TRBJ1-5, with D uncertain. V lost 1 base, J lost 4 bases, and 5 bases lay in between. The CDR3 extends over 13 amino acids. Germline V CDR1 and CDR2: SGHTA, FQGNSA. DNA of the CDR3: TGTGCCAGCAGCTTAGGGAGGAATCAGCCCCAGCATTTT. The encoded protein is CASSLGRNQPQHF.

The J gene is TRBJ1-1, the V gene TRBV7-9; 12 bases align to TRBD1. The CDR3 spans 16 residues. CDR1 and CDR2 (germline): SEHNR, FQNEAQ (reference sequence). Losses at the gene ends were 5 bases for V and 4 bases for J; bases not matched to a gene: 8. This CDR3 reads CASSTGQGAWGTEAFF. The CDR3 coding sequence is TGTGCCAGCAGCACGGGACAGGGGGCCTGGGGCACTGAAGCTTTCTTT.

This sequence joins TRBV5-8 and TRBJ1-2, with 7 nucleotides matching TRBD1. The V gene's germline CDR1 is SGHTS and CDR2 YDEGEE. The trim removed 4 bases at V and 3 bases at J, leaving 12 bases unmatched. This CDR3 is built from 16 residues. CDR3 sequence: CASSHRTGGPHYGYTF. The CDR3 nucleotides read TGTGCCAGCAGCCATCGGACAGGCGGACCTCACTATGGCTACACCTTC.

This chain connects TRBV5-1 to TRBJ2-5; TRBD2 agrees at 10 bases. CDR1 and CDR2 from the germline V gene are SGHRS and YFSETQ. J lost 4 bases, V lost 7 bases, and 13 bases had no gene match. This CDR3 is 16 amino acids long. In DNA, the CDR3 is TGCGCCAGCGGCCCACCCCAAAGCGGGGGGGGAGAGACCCAGTACTTC. Translation gives CASGPPQSGGGETQYF.

The chain recombines TRBV18 with TRBJ2-3, with a tentative D call TRBD2 (6 bases). Germline assignment: CDR1 KGHSH and CDR2 LQKENI. The CDR3 has 14 amino acids. The V end was cut by 3 bases, the J end by 6 bases, with 13 bases between. CDR3 loop: CASSPGLSWDTQYF. DNA for the CDR3: TGTGCCAGCTCACCGGGACTGAGCTGGGATACGCAGTATTTT.

This clone was recorded only once. The chain is built from TRBV11-2 and TRBJ2-7, with 7 bases aligning to TRBD1. V lost 1 base to trimming and J lost 3 bases; unmatched junction nucleotides: 6. The CDR3 is made up of 15 amino acids. Germline values: CDR1 SGHAT, CDR2 FQNNGV. The CDR3, as DNA: TGTGCCAGCAGCTTAGTTGCCGGGACAGACTACGAGCAGTACTTC. Translation: CASSLVAGTDYEQYF.

The rearrangement links TRBV6-2 or TRBV6-3 to TRBJ1-1; D not certain. CDR1 and CDR2 from the germline V gene are MNHEY and SVGEGT. The CDR3 has 14 residues. The V end was cut by 2 bases, the J end by 1 base, with 8 bases between. The chain's CDR3 is CASSYRQANTEAFF. In nucleotides, the CDR3 is TGTGCCAGCAGTTACAGGCAGGCGAACACTGAAGCTTTCTTT.

This chain joins TRBV5-1 and TRBJ2-7, with 8 bases identical to TRBD1. Germline assignment: CDR1 SGHRS and CDR2 YFSETQ. The V gene end was trimmed by 3 bases and the J gene end by 2 bases; junction bases not matched to a gene: 4. The CDR3 length is 14 residues. The CDR3 sequence is CASSSGQGPYEQYF. The CDR3 DNA reads TGCGCCAGCAGCTCCGGACAGGGCCCCTACGAGCAGTACTTC.